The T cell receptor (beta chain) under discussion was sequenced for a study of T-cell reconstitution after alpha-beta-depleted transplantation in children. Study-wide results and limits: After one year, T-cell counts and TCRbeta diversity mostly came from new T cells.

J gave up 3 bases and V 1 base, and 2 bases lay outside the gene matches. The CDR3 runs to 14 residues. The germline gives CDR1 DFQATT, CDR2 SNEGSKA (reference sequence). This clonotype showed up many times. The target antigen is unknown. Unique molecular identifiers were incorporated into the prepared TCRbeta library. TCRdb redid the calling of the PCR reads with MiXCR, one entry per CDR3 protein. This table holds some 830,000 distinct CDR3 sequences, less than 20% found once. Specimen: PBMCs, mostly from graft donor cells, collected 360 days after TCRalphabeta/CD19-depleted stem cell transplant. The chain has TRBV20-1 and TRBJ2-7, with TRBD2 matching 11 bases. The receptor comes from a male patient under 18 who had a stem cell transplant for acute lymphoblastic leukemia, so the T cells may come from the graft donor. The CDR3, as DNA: TGCAGTGCTAGAGGACTAGCGGGAAGCTACGAGCAGTACTTC. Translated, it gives CSARGLAGSYEQYF.